Listed below are T cell receptor beta chains from one sample, sequenced in a study of blood T cell repertoires in COVID-19. The repertoire was sequenced with immunoSEQ multiplex PCR; TCRdb's copy has only in-frame clones and lacks some. There are about 210,000 clones in the sample; around 80% occur only once, and approximately 7.2% lies in the top ten. The material sequenced was peripheral blood. These receptors were taken from a woman in her 70s with acute or convalescent COVID-19. Each CDR3 is given with its conserved first and last residue. D genes are given only for firm matches. Clone size appears in some rows only: once, few, many, or a class for an expanded clone.

>TRBJ2-1|TRBV5-6|-|-
TGTGCCAGCAGGCGGGACTCTAGCTCCTACAATGAGCAGTTCTTC
CASRRDSSSYNEQFF
>TRBJ2-2|TRBV11-2|many|TRBD2
TGTGCCAGCAGACTAGCGGGGGGCGTCACCGGGGAGCTGTTTTTT
CASRLAGGVTGELFF
>TRBJ2-3|TRBV7-9|-|TRBD2
TGTGCCAGCACTATTAGCGGGGTCGCAGATACGCAGTATTTT
CASTISGVADTQYF
>TRBJ2-2|TRBV5-5|-|TRBD1
TGTGCCAGCAGAGAACAGGGGGTACGTACCGGGGAGCTGTTTTTT
CASREQGVRTGELFF
>TRBJ1-2|TRBV27|-|-
TGTGCCAGCAGTTTATCTTCAGGGTCTAGCTACACCTTC
CASSLSSGSSYTF
>TRBJ1-4|TRBV21-1|-|-
TGTGCCAGCAGCAAAGCGCAGGGAAAAGCAACTAATGAAAAACTGTTTTTT
CASSKAQGKATNEKLFF
>TRBJ1-1|TRBV25-1|-|-
TGTGCCAGCAGTGAACGGGACACGGGGACTGAAGCTTTCTTT
CASSERDTGTEAFF
>TRBJ2-3|TRBV2|-|TRBD2
TGTGCCAGCAGGGGGGGGGTTACGCAGTATTTT
CASRGGVTQYF
>TRBJ1-1|TRBV19|-|-
TGTGCCAGTAGTATCCGACACGGATCCGTATTT
CASSIRHGSVF
>TRBJ1-1|TRBV28|few|-
TGTGCCAGCAGTCCTCAGGGTATGTTTGAAGCTTTCTTT
CASSPQGMFEAFF
>TRBJ2-3|TRBV18|-|TRBD1
TGTGCCAGCTCACGAGGAGGACAGGGCGATACGCAGTATTTT
CASSRGGQGDTQYF
>TRBJ2-5|TRBV5-1|-|TRBD2
TGCGCCAGCAGCTTGGGACTAGCCCAAGAGACCCAGTACTTC
CASSLGLAQETQYF
>TRBJ1-1|TRBV27|-|-
TGTGCCAGCCGGTCGCTATGGGCCACTGAAGCTTTCTTT
CASRSLWATEAFF
>TRBJ2-1|TRBV6-6|-|-
TGTGCCAGCAGTTACCCGCCAGGGGACTCCTACAATGAGCAGTTCTTC
CASSYPPGDSYNEQFF
>TRBJ2-7|TRBV7-2|-|-
TGTGCCAGCAGCTTAAGGGCTGGGCTGAGAGGGAGATACGAGCAGTACTTC
CASSLRAGLRGRYEQYF
>TRBJ1-2|TRBV19|-|TRBD1
TGTGCCACTTCAACAGGGGTCAGCTATGGCTACACCTTC
CATSTGVSYGYTF
>TRBJ2-1|TRBV7-2|-|-
TGTGCCAGCAGCATACAGCGAGCGGGCCTAAAATCGGAGCAGTTCTTC
CASSIQRAGLKSEQFF